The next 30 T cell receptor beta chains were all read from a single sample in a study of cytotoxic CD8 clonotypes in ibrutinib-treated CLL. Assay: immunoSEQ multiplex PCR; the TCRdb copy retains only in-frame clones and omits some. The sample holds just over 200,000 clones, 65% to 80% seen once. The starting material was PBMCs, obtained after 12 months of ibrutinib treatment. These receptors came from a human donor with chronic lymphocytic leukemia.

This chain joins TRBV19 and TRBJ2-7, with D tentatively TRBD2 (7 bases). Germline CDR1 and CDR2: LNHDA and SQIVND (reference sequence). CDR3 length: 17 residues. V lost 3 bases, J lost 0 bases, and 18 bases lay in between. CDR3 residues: CASSIPRGAGLSYEQYF. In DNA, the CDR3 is TGTGCCAGTAGTATCCCCAGGGGAGCGGGACTCTCCTACGAGCAGTACTTC.

CDR3 nucleotides: TGCGCCAGCAGCCAACCACGAGACGGCTCTGGGGCCAACGTCCTGACTTTC. As protein: CASSQPRDGSGANVLTF. The chain employs TRBV4-3 and TRBJ2-6; no definite D call. The CDR3 sequence is 17 residues long. Deletions cut 2 bases from V and 0 bases from J, with 11 bases between. CDR1 LGHNA and CDR2 YSLEER come from the germline V gene.

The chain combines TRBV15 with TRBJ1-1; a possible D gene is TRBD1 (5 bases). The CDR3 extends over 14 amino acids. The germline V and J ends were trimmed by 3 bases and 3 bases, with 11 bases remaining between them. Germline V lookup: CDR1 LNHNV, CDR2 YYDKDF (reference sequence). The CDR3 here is CATSRDNWDTEAFF. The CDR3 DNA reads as TGTGCCACCAGCAGGGACAATTGGGACACTGAAGCTTTCTTT.

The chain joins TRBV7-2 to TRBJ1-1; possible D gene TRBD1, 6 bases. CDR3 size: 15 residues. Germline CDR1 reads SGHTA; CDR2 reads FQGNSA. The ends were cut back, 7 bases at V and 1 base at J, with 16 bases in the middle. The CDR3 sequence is CASTLTGTQNTEAFF. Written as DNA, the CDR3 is TGTGCCAGCACGCTAACCGGGACACAGAACACTGAAGCTTTCTTT.

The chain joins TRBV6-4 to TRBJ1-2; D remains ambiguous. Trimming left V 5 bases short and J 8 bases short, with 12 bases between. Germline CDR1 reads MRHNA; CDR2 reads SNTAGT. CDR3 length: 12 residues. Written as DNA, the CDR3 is TGTGCCAGCAGTTCCAGGAGCGGGGGCTACACCTTC. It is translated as CASSSRSGGYTF.

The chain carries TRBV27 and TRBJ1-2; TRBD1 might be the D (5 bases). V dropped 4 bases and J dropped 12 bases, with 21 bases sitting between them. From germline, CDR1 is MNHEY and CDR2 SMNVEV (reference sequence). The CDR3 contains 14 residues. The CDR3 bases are TGTGCCAGCAGTTCTAGGGCAGGGCCCTCCTGGCACACCTTC. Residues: CASSSRAGPSWHTF.

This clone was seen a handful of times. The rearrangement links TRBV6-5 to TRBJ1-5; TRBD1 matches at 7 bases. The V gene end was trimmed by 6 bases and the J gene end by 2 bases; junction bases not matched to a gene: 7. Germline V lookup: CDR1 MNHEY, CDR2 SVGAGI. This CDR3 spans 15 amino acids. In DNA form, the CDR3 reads TGTGCCAGCAGGCCTGACAGGGCGGGCAATCAGCCCCAGCATTTT. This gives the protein CASRPDRAGNQPQHF.

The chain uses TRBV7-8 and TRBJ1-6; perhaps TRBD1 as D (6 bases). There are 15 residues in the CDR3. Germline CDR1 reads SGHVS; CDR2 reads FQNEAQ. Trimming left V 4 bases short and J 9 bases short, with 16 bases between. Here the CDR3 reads CASSSSDRSGSPLHF. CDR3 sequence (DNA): TGTGCCAGCAGCTCGTCCGACAGGTCTGGTTCACCCCTCCACTTT.

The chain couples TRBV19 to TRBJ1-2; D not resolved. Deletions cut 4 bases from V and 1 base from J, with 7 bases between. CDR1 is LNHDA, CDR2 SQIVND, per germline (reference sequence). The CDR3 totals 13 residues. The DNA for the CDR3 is TGTGCCAGTAGTACCGGGGATAACTATGGCTACACCTTC. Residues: CASSTGDNYGYTF.

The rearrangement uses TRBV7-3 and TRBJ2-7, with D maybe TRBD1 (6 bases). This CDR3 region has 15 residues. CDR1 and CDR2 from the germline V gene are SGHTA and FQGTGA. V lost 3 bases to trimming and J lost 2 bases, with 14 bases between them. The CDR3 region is CASSLAPGQPYEQYF. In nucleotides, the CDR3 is TGTGCCAGCAGCTTGGCGCCGGGACAACCCTACGAGCAGTACTTC.

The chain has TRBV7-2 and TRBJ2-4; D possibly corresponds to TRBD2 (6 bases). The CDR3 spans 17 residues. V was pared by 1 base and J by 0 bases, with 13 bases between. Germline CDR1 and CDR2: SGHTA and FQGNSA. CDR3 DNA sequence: TGTGCCAGCAGCTTAGAGGGAGGAGGGATAGCCAAAAACATTCAGTACTTC. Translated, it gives CASSLEGGGIAKNIQYF.

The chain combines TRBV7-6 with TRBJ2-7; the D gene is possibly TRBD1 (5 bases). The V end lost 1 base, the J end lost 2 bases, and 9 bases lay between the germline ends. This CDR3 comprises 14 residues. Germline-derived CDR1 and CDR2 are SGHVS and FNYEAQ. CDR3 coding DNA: TGTGCCAGCAGCTTAGGTGGGGCAACCTACGAGCAGTACTTC. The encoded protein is CASSLGGATYEQYF.

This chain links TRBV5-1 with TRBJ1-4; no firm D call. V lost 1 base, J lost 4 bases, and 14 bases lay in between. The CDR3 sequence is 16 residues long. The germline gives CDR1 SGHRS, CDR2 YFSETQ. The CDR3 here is CASSLRTRGSNEKLFF. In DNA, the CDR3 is TGCGCCAGCAGCTTGAGGACCAGAGGGAGTAATGAAAAACTGTTTTTT.

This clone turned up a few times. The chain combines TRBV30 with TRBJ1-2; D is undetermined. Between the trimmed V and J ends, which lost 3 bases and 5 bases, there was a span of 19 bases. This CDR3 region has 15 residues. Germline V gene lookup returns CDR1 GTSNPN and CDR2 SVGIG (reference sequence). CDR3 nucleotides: TGTGCCTGGAGCCTCGATAAACCCTCACATTATGGCTACACCTTC. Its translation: CAWSLDKPSHYGYTF.

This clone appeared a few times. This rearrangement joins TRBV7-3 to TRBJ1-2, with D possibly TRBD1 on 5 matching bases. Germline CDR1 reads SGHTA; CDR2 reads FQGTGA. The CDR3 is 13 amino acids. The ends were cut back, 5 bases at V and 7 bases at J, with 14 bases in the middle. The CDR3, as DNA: TGTGCCAGCAGCCCCGGGGGGGGTTCTGGCTACACCTTC. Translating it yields CASSPGGGSGYTF. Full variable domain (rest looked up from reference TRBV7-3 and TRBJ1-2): GAGVSQTPSNKVTEKGKYVELRCDPISGHTALYWYRQSLGQGPEFLIYFQGTGAADDSGLPNDRFFAVRPEGSVSTLKIQRTERGDSAVYLCASSPGGGSGYTFGSGTRLTVV.

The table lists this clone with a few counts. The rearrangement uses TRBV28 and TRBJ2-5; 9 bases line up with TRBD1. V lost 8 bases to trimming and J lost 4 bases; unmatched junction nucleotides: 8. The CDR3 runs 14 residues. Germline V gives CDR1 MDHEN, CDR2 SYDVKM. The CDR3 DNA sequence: TGTGCCAGCGGCCACAGGGGGCCCTTAGAGACCCAGTACTTC. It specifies CASGHRGPLETQYF.

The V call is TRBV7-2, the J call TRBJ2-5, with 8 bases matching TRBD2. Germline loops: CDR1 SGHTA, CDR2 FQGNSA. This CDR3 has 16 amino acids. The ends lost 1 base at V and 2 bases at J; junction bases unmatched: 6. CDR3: CASSLVGSGEQETQYF. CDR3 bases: TGTGCCAGCAGCTTAGTCGGTAGCGGGGAGCAAGAGACCCAGTACTTC.

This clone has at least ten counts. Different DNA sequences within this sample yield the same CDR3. CDR3 nucleotide sequence: TGTGCCAGCAGCATTAACTATGGCTACACCTTC. Translated, it gives CASSINYGYTF. The chain joins TRBV28 to TRBJ1-2, with D uncertain. The V gene lost 6 bases and the J gene lost 1 base, with 3 bases spanning the gap. Germline values: CDR1 MDHEN, CDR2 SYDVKM. This CDR3 region has 11 residues.

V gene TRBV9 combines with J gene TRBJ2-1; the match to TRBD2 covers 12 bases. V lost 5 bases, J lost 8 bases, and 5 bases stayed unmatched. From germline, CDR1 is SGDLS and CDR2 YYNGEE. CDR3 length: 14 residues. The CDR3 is CASSPRTSGDEQFF. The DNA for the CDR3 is TGTGCCAGCAGTCCCAGGACTAGCGGGGATGAGCAGTTCTTC. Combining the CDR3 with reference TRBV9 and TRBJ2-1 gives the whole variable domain DSGVTQTPKHLITATGQRVTLRCSPRSGDLSVYWYQQSLDQGLQFLIQYYNGEERAKGNILERFSAQQFPDLHSELNLSSLELGDSALYFCASSPRTSGDEQFFGPGTRLTVL.

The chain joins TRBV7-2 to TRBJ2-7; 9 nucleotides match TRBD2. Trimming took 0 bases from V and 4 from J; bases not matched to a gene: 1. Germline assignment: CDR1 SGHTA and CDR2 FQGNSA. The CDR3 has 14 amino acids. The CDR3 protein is CASSLASGGYEQYF. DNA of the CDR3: TGTGCCAGCAGCTTAGCTAGCGGGGGATACGAGCAGTACTTC.

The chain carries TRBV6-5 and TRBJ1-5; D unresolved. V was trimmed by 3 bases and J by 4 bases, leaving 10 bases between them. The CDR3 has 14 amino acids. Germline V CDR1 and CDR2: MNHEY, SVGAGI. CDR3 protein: CASSYRSPNQPQHF. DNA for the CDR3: TGTGCCAGCAGTTATCGGTCACCAAATCAGCCCCAGCATTTT.

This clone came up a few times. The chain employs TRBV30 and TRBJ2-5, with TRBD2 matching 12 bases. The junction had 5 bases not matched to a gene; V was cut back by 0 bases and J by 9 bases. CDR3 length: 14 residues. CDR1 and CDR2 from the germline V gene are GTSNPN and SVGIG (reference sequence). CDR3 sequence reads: CAWSVASGRGAQYF. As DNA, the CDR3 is TGTGCCTGGAGTGTAGCTAGCGGGAGGGGGGCCCAGTACTTC.

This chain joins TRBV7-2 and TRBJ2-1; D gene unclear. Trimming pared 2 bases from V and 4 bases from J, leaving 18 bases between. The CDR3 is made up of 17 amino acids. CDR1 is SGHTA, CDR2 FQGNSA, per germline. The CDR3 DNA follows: TGTGCCAGCAGCTTAATATTGTTGTCTAGTTCGTACAATGAGCAGTTCTTC. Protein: CASSLILLSSSYNEQFF.

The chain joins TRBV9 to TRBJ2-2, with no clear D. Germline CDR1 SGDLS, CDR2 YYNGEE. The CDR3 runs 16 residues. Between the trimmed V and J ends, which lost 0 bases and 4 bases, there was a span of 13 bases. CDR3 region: CASSVAGSVSTGELFF. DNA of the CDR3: TGTGCCAGCAGCGTAGCGGGTTCCGTGAGCACCGGGGAGCTGTTTTTT. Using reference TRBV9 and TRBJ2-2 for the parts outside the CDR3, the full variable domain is DSGVTQTPKHLITATGQRVTLRCSPRSGDLSVYWYQQSLDQGLQFLIQYYNGEERAKGNILERFSAQQFPDLHSELNLSSLELGDSALYFCASSVAGSVSTGELFFGEGSRLTVL.

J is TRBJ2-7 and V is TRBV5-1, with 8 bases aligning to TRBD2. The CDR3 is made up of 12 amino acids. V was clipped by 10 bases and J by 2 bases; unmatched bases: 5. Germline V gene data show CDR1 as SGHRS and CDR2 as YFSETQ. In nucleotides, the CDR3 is TGCGCCTGGCGGGGGGCGACCTACGAGCAGTACTTC. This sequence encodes CAWRGATYEQYF.

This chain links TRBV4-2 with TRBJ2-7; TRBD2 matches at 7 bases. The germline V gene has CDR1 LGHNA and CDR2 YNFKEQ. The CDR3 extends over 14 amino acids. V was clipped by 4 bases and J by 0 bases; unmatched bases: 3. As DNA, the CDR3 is TGTGCCAGCAGCCGGGGAGGGGCCTCCTACGAGCAGTACTTC. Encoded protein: CASSRGGASYEQYF.

CDR3 coding DNA: TGTGCCAGCAGTCCCCGGGGGGCCGATAAACAGTTCTTC. It encodes CASSPRGADKQFF. The chain links TRBV6-5 to TRBJ2-1; D is possibly TRBD2 (7 bases). Germline V gene sequence: CDR1 MNHEY, CDR2 SVGAGI. Trimming removed 5 bases at V and 13 bases at J, with 18 bases between. This CDR3 is built from 13 residues.

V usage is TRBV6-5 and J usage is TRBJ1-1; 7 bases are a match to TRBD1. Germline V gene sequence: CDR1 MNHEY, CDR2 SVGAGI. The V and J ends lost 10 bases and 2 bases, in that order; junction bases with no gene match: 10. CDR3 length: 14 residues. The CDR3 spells CANTKGAENTEAFF. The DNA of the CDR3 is TGTGCCAACACGAAGGGGGCGGAAAACACTGAAGCTTTCTTT.

The CDR3, as DNA: TGTGCCAGCAGCCCCTCAAACACTGAAGCTTTCTTT. Its protein product is CASSPSNTEAFF. The chain carries TRBV9 and TRBJ1-1, with D uncertain. Germline V lookup: CDR1 SGDLS, CDR2 YYNGEE. This CDR3 comprises 12 residues. V shed 4 bases and J shed 2 bases, with 6 bases lying between them. Together with reference TRBV9 and TRBJ1-1, the CDR3 gives the full variable domain: DSGVTQTPKHLITATGQRVTLRCSPRSGDLSVYWYQQSLDQGLQFLIQYYNGEERAKGNILERFSAQQFPDLHSELNLSSLELGDSALYFCASSPSNTEAFFGQGTRLTVV.

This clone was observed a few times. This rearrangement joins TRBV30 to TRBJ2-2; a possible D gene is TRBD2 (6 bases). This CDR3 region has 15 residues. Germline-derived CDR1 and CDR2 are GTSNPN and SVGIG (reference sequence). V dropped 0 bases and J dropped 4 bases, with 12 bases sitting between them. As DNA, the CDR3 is TGTGCCTGGAGTGTAAGCCGGGGAGGCACCGGGGAGCTGTTTTTT. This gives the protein CAWSVSRGGTGELFF.